This entry features one T cell receptor beta chain sequence. Antigen: not known. TCRdb passed the RT-PCR reads through MiXCR, listing each CDR3 protein once. The sample carries about 1,400 distinct CDR3 sequences, around nine tenths recorded once. The sample comes from a study of yellow fever vaccine responses in identical twins. General observations from the study: On the reported evidence, twins' vaccine T cell responses seemed partly convergent and partly personalized.

Trimming at V came to 4 bases and at J to 2 bases, leaving 1 base not matched to a gene. Germline V gene data show CDR1 as SGHVS and CDR2 as FNYEAQ. CDR3 length equals 13 residues. Sample: T cells from blood (PBMCs), unsorted or a sorted subset (not recorded which), taken before or after yellow fever vaccination (not recorded which). This receptor was taken from a woman aged 18-29 years who received the yellow fever vaccine. The V and J genes are TRBV7-6 and TRBJ2-7, with 8 positions matching TRBD1. The CDR3 spells CASSSTGAYEQYF. CDR3 bases: TGTGCCAGCAGCTCGACAGGGGCCTACGAGCAGTACTTC.